The T cell receptor beta chain described here comes from a study of technical replicates of blood from a few donors. CDR1 and CDR2 (germline): SGHDN, FVKESK. V lost 4 bases, J lost 5 bases, and 10 bases stayed unmatched. This CDR3 is 15 amino acids long. Libraries were prepared by immunoSEQ multiplex PCR; TCRdb keeps only in-frame clonotypes and omits some of them. The sample holds 35,000 to 50,000 clones, around 96% seen once. This sequence originates from a human donor in good health. The sequenced material came from T cells isolated from PBMCs. The chain links TRBV14 to TRBJ1-2, with TRBD1 matching 7 bases. This chain's CDR3 is CASSRSGTEPYGYTF. As DNA, the CDR3 is TGTGCCAGCAGCCGATCCGGGACAGAGCCGTATGGCTACACCTTC.